This T cell receptor beta chain appears in the sequencing data of a study of blood T cell repertoires in COVID-19. Study information: The origin of the acute and convalescent COVID-19 samples was the United States, Italy and Spain. The cDNA or gDNA used as material had been derived from T cells, B-cell-depleted T cells, or PBMCs.

The CDR3 runs 12 residues. Germline loops: CDR1 SGHRS, CDR2 YFSETQ. Trimming left V 0 bases short and J 6 bases short, with 6 bases between. This clone came up a few times. Original analysis: Quantification of nucleated cells was approximated via reference gene primer amplification. Produced via immunoSEQ multiplex PCR; TCRdb's table is partial and in-frame only. That table gives V, J and clone size, and the DNA gave D and trimming. This repertoire shows approximately 100,000 clones, approximately 84% found once; its top ten account for over 2%. The V call is TRBV5-1, the J call TRBJ1-2, with no clear D. The sequenced sample was peripheral blood. This TCR came from a human donor in a cohort sampled during active COVID-19. CDR3 DNA sequence: TGCGCCAGCAGCTTGGATGCAGATGGCTACACCTTC. Translation: CASSLDADGYTF. Looking up the rest from reference TRBV5-1 and TRBJ1-2 gives the full variable domain: KAGVTQTPRYLIKTRGQQVTLSCSPISGHRSVSWYQQTPGQGLQFLFEYFSETQRNKGNFPGRFSGRQFSNSRSEMNVSTLELGDSALYLCASSLDADGYTFGSGTRLTVV.